This entry concerns a single T cell receptor (beta chain). This specimen belongs to a study of blood T cell repertoires in COVID-19. Study details: In each case, the material was cDNA or gDNA derived from T cells, B-cell-depleted T cells, or PBMCs.

Per the original data handling: Scientists estimated how many nucleated cells there were by amplifying reference gene primers. Measured with immunoSEQ multiplex PCR; TCRdb has only the in-frame clones, and not every one. V, J and clone size reflect that table, while D and trimming were determined from the DNA. Here the sample spans 150,000 to 200,000 clones, 80% to 85% being singletons. The junction had 7 bases not matched to a gene; V was cut back by 5 bases and J by 9 bases. This CDR3 spans 15 amino acids. Per the germline V gene, CDR1 is MNHEY and CDR2 is SVGAGI. Participants were placed into cohorts based on the clinical history they reported.

This chain uses TRBV6-5 with TRBJ2-1, with 13 nucleotides matching TRBD2. Source material: PBMCs or T cells enriched from blood (not recorded which). The receptor comes from a man in his 70s who had been exposed to COVID-19. As DNA, the CDR3 is TGTGCCAGCAGTCAACTAGCGGGAGGGGTAGGTGAGCAGTTCTTC. It is translated as CASSQLAGGVGEQFF.